This T cell receptor beta chain was captured by sequencing in a study of blood T cells in healthy people across ages. Notes on this clonotype: Its antigen is still unknown.

The germline V gene has CDR1 LGHNT and CDR2 FRNRAP. This CDR3 has 15 residues. Between the trimmed V and J ends, which lost 0 bases and 7 bases, there was a span of 12 bases. Study-wide points: Researchers judged that diversity estimates from one million T cells fell short of true values. A roughly linear fall in TCR beta diversity per million T cells was seen with increasing age. Reliance upon unsorted PBMCs precluded definitive naive versus antigen-experienced comparison.

Primed by a sample-barcoded 5' primer and a J-beta primer mix, a second PCR proceeded for 7 to 11 cycles. One entry per CDR3 protein results from TCRdb running MiXCR on the 5' RACE reads. The data show over a million distinct CDR3 sequences, 40% to 45% seen once. V usage is TRBV12-5 and J usage is TRBJ2-2; no definite D call. Sequenced material: blood. The sequence came from a woman younger than 35 in good health. CDR3 in amino acids: CASGLVPGPGGELFF. The CDR3, as DNA: TGTGCTAGTGGTTTGGTACCAGGTCCGGGCGGGGAGCTGTTTTTT.